Listed below are T cell receptor beta chains from one sample, sequenced in a study of beta chain features in type 1 diabetes. TCRdb keeps only in-frame clones here, not all; method: immunoSEQ multiplex PCR. The sample has around 180,000 clones, less than 10% seen once. Specimen: central memory CD4+ T cells from blood. Source of these receptors: a man between 18 and 29 years old with type 1 diabetes. The CDR3 runs from the conserved cysteine through the conserved F or W. D genes are given only for firm matches. The size entry is marked missing in some rows and otherwise reads once, few, many or a size class.

abundance,d_gene,v_gene,j_gene,CDR3aa,CDR3nt
once,.,TRBV10-3,TRBJ2-3,CAISAAGIDTQYF,TGTGCCATCAGTGCGGCGGGGATAGATACGCAGTATTTT
.,TRBD1,TRBV4-1,TRBJ1-6,CASSRQGIGSPLHF,TGCGCCAGCAGTAGACAGGGGATAGGTTCACCCCTCCACTTT
.,TRBD2,TRBV7-2,TRBJ2-3,CASSLNGGAPDTQYF,TGTGCCAGCAGCTTAAACGGGGGGGCCCCAGATACGCAGTATTTT
few,TRBD1,TRBV29-1,TRBJ1-1,CSVRQGWNTEAFF,TGCAGCGTCCGACAGGGGTGGAACACTGAAGCTTTCTTT
.,.,TRBV4-3,TRBJ1-2,CASSQDLGRANYGYTF,TGCGCCAGCAGCCAAGATCTGGGCAGGGCTAACTATGGCTACACCTTC
.,TRBD1,TRBV10-3,TRBJ2-5,CAISGGQGSYQETQYF,TGTGCCATCAGCGGGGGACAGGGGTCGTACCAAGAGACCCAGTACTTC
.,.,TRBV5-8,TRBJ2-5,CASSLVAQEETQYF,TGTGCCAGCAGCTTGGTTGCGCAGGAAGAGACCCAGTACTTC
few,TRBD1,TRBV5-1,TRBJ2-3,CASSRQGAGDTQYF,TGCGCCAGCAGCCGACAGGGGGCCGGAGATACGCAGTATTTT
few,.,TRBV18,TRBJ2-2,CASSPRTPQAGELFF,TGTGCCAGCTCACCCCGGACTCCTCAGGCCGGGGAGCTGTTTTTT
few,.,TRBV5-1,TRBJ2-7,CASSLVATSTAYEQYF,TGCGCCAGCAGCTTGGTGGCCACCTCCACAGCCTACGAGCAGTACTTC
once,.,TRBV7-6,TRBJ2-7,CASSGDNYEQYF,TGTGCCAGCAGCGGGGACAACTACGAGCAGTACTTC
.,.,TRBV20-1,TRBJ2-7,CSAEQGDEQYF,TGCAGTGCCGAACAGGGTGACGAGCAGTACTTC
few,.,TRBV30,TRBJ1-5,CAWSVGADYSNQPQHF,TGTGCCTGGAGTGTTGGGGCAGATTATAGCAATCAGCCCCAGCATTTT
.,.,TRBV19,TRBJ2-7,CASSSPDSFYEQYF,TGTGCCAGTAGTTCCCCCGACAGTTTCTACGAGCAGTACTTC
.,TRBD1,TRBV6-5,TRBJ1-1,CASSRTGEVFF,TGTGCCAGCAGTCGGACAGGGGAGGTTTTCTTT
.,TRBD2,TRBV11-3,TRBJ2-1,CASSNPAGGPVNEQFF,TGTGCCAGCAGCAACCCAGCGGGGGGGCCCGTGAATGAGCAGTTCTTC
.,TRBD1,TRBV5-1,TRBJ2-1,CASSLGRQGDEQFF,TGCGCCAGCAGCTTGGGCCGACAGGGCGATGAGCAGTTCTTC
.,.,TRBV15,TRBJ1-6,CATSTTDSTYNSPLHF,TGTGCCACCAGCACTACTGACAGTACTTATAATTCACCCCTCCACTTT
.,TRBD2,TRBV5-1,TRBJ2-7,CASSPDTGTSGSF,TGCGCCAGCAGCCCGGATACCGGGACTAGCGGGAGTTTC
.,.,TRBV5-1,TRBJ1-3,CASSLGSSGNTIYF,TGCGCCAGCAGCTTGGGCAGCTCTGGAAACACCATATATTTT
.,.,TRBV10-1,TRBJ1-1,CASSTANTEAFF,TGCGCCAGCAGTACAGCGAACACTGAAGCTTTCTTT
few,.,TRBV19,TRBJ1-5,CATWPGINQPQHF,TGTGCCACCTGGCCGGGGATCAATCAGCCCCAGCATTTT
.,.,TRBV5-1,TRBJ2-5,CASSSRGETQYF,TGCGCCAGCAGCTCTCGGGGGGAGACCCAGTACTTC
few,.,TRBV25-1,TRBJ1-1,CASHRNTEAFF,TGTGCCAGCCACAGGAACACTGAAGCTTTCTTT
few,.,TRBV5-1,TRBJ2-3,CASSLRQGWDTDTQYF,TGCGCCAGCAGCTTGCGCCAGGGCTGGGACACAGATACGCAGTATTTT
.,TRBD1,TRBV29-1,TRBJ2-3,CSVEDSGTGPDTQYF,TGCAGCGTTGAAGATTCCGGGACAGGGCCAGATACGCAGTATTTT